One sample yielded the 20 T cell receptor beta chains listed below, sequenced in a study of blood T cell repertoires in COVID-19. Repertoires were generated with immunoSEQ multiplex PCR, while TCRdb's copy carries only in-frame clones and drops some. Among around 70,000 clones listed, roughly 90% were seen once. Material for sequencing was peripheral blood. The receptors shown here come from a man in his fifties or sixties with acute or convalescent COVID-19.

The rearrangement uses TRBV27 and TRBJ2-4, with a possible D match to TRBD2 (5 bases). This CDR3 has 14 residues. Trimming removed 5 bases at V and 3 bases at J, with 11 bases between. The germline V gene encodes CDR1 MNHEY and CDR2 SMNVEV (reference sequence). CDR3: CASSPLVLKNIQYF. CDR3 DNA: TGTGCCAGCAGTCCACTAGTACTCAAAAACATTCAGTACTTC.

The chain combines TRBV2 with TRBJ2-5; TRBD2 agrees at 10 bases. V dropped 5 bases and J dropped 0; count of bases not matched to a gene: 3. The CDR3 has 15 residues. Germline values: CDR1 SNHLY, CDR2 FYNNEI. The CDR3 spells CASSSSGGNQETQYF. The CDR3 DNA is TGTGCCAGCAGTTCTAGCGGGGGTAACCAAGAGACCCAGTACTTC.

This chain joins TRBV6-5 and TRBJ1-5; D is possibly TRBD1 (6 bases). The CDR3 spans 13 residues. Trimming took 6 bases from V and 6 from J, leaving 12 bases between them. Germline-derived CDR1 and CDR2 are MNHEY and SVGAGI. The DNA for the CDR3 is TGTGCCAGCAGAACGACAGGCCCTCAGCCCCAGCATTTT. This translates into CASRTTGPQPQHF.

V gene TRBV27 combines with J gene TRBJ2-1; 14 bases are shared with TRBD2. This CDR3 is 16 amino acids long. V was pared by 5 bases and J by 4 bases, with 4 bases of the junction left unmatched. Germline CDR1 reads MNHEY; CDR2 reads SMNVEV (reference sequence). CDR3 residues: CASSKGLAGVYNEQFF. Here the CDR3 DNA reads TGTGCCAGCAGTAAGGGACTAGCGGGAGTTTACAATGAGCAGTTCTTC.

The chain couples TRBV11-2 to TRBJ2-2; D is undetermined. Trimming cost V 3 bases and J 1 base, with 6 bases left between them. The CDR3 has 14 residues. Germline loops: CDR1 SGHAT, CDR2 FQNNGV. CDR3 sequence reads: CASSFSGNTGELFF. As DNA, the CDR3 is TGTGCCAGCAGCTTCTCGGGGAACACCGGGGAGCTGTTTTTT.

This clone showed up just a few times. This chain connects TRBV7-8 to TRBJ2-7, with 9 bases matching TRBD1. Trimming at V came to 5 bases and at J to 4 bases, leaving 6 bases not matched to a gene. The CDR3 runs 14 residues. Germline V CDR1 and CDR2: SGHVS, FQNEAQ. In nucleotides, the CDR3 is TGTGCCAGCAGCCCTAACGACAGGGGGTACGAGCAGTACTTC. As protein: CASSPNDRGYEQYF.

This sequence joins TRBV6-1 and TRBJ1-4; weak D call: TRBD1 (5 bases). V was shortened by 3 bases and J by 2 bases, with 13 bases between the two germline ends. This CDR3 comprises 16 residues. CDR1 and CDR2 from the germline V gene are MNHNS and SASEGT. For the CDR3, the DNA is TGTGCCAGCAGTGACCCTCACAAGGGGACTAATGAAAAACTGTTTTTT. The encoded protein is CASSDPHKGTNEKLFF.

This clone has more than one count but fewer than ten. This chain links TRBV6-5 with TRBJ1-1; 8 bases align to TRBD1. Germline CDR1 is MNHEY and CDR2 is SVGAGI. CDR3 length equals 15 residues. V lost 6 bases, J lost 0 bases, and 6 bases stayed unmatched. The chain's CDR3 is CASSRTGKVNTEAFF. CDR3 sequence (DNA): TGTGCCAGCAGCCGGACAGGGAAGGTGAACACTGAAGCTTTCTTT.

The chain uses TRBV5-4 and TRBJ1-1; the match to TRBD1 covers 7 bases. CDR1 SGHNT and CDR2 YYREEE come from the germline V gene (reference sequence). The CDR3 is 15 amino acids. Unmatched junction bases numbered 4, after V lost 0 bases and J lost 2 bases. The CDR3 is CASSLEGARNTEAFF. CDR3 DNA sequence: TGTGCCAGCAGCTTGGAGGGGGCAAGAAACACTGAAGCTTTCTTT.

The V and J genes are TRBV19 and TRBJ1-1, with D hard to call. There are 13 residues in the CDR3. Trimming took 1 base from V and 0 from J, leaving 3 bases between them. Germline V CDR1 and CDR2: LNHDA, SQIVND (reference sequence). The CDR3 DNA reads TGTGCCAGTAGTATAGTCGTGAACACTGAAGCTTTCTTT. Its protein is CASSIVVNTEAFF.

Only a few counts were recorded for this clone. This rearrangement joins TRBV24-1 to TRBJ2-3; 11 nucleotides line up with TRBD2. Looked up from germline, CDR1 is KGHDR and CDR2 is SFDVKD. The CDR3 sequence is 15 residues long. Losses at the gene ends were 6 bases for V and 1 base for J; bases not matched to a gene: 2. This chain's CDR3 is CATSKTSGGTDTQYF. The CDR3 DNA reads as TGTGCCACCAGTAAGACTAGCGGGGGCACAGATACGCAGTATTTT.

The genes are TRBV4-2 and TRBJ2-1, with TRBD2 matching 12 bases. Germline V gives CDR1 LGHNA, CDR2 YNFKEQ. Trimming at V came to 0 bases and at J to 8 bases, leaving 11 bases not matched to a gene. CDR3 length: 18 amino acids. The CDR3 spells CASSQDYVRTSGIHEQFF. The DNA of the CDR3 is TGTGCCAGCAGCCAAGATTATGTAAGGACTAGCGGGATCCATGAGCAGTTCTTC.

V and J are TRBV9 and TRBJ1-3; 7 bases are a match to TRBD1. Germline CDR1 and CDR2: SGDLS and YYNGEE. The ends lost 3 bases at V and 4 bases at J; junction bases unmatched: 4. This CDR3 spans 14 amino acids. The CDR3 loop is CASSADRTGNTIYF. The CDR3 DNA follows: TGTGCCAGCAGCGCGGACAGGACAGGAAACACCATATATTTT.

V is TRBV5-1 and J is TRBJ2-1, with D uncertain. The CDR3 spans 15 residues. Germline loops: CDR1 SGHRS, CDR2 YFSETQ. The V and J ends lost 3 bases and 2 bases respectively, with 12 bases between them. The CDR3 protein is CASSSSEPTYNEQFF. The DNA of the CDR3 is TGCGCCAGCAGCTCCTCCGAGCCCACCTACAATGAGCAGTTCTTC.

This chain connects TRBV19 to TRBJ2-1; weak D call: TRBD1 (5 bases). CDR1 is LNHDA and CDR2 is SQIVND in the germline V gene (reference sequence). Trimming cost V 6 bases and J 1 base, with 28 bases left between them. The CDR3 spans 20 residues. CDR3 DNA sequence: TGTGCCAGTAGCCCAATCAGGCCCAAAAGGGGCGAGCGTTCCTACAATGAGCAGTTCTTC. Residues: CASSPIRPKRGERSYNEQFF.

On this clone itself: A read error may account for a junction end that differs from germline. V usage is TRBV15 and J usage is TRBJ1-6; 7 positions agree with TRBD1. The CDR3 runs to 15 residues. Per germline, CDR1 LNHNV and CDR2 YYDKDF (reference sequence). CDR3 nucleotides: TGTGCCACCAGCCGAGAAGACAGGGTGGGTTCACCCCTCCACTTT. Amino acids: CATSREDRVGSPLHF. Full variable domain (remainder filled in from reference TRBV15 and TRBJ1-6): DAMVIQNPRYQVTQFGKPVTLSCSQTLNHNVMYWYQQKSSQAPKLLFHYYDKDFNNEADTPDNFQSRRPNTSFCFLDIRSPGLGDTAMYLCATSREDRVGSPLHFGNGTRLTVT.

This chain links TRBV5-6 with TRBJ1-1; 9 nucleotides align to TRBD1. Germline lookup yields CDR1 SGHDT and CDR2 YYEEEE. Trimming removed 4 bases from V and 3 bases from J; junction bases left unmatched: 4. The CDR3 runs 14 residues. For the CDR3, the DNA is TGTGCCAGCAGCCCGACAGGGGGTTACACTGAAGCTTTCTTT. This translates into CASSPTGGYTEAFF.

The table lists this clone with a count of one. This chain links TRBV6-4 with TRBJ2-3; unclear D gene. The germline V and J ends were trimmed by 3 bases and 5 bases, with 9 bases remaining between them. This CDR3 contains 13 residues. CDR1 and CDR2 (germline): MRHNA, SNTAGT. CDR3 nucleotides: TGTGCCAGCAGTGAGATCCGCGGAGATACGCAGTATTTT. This translates into CASSEIRGDTQYF.

The chain has TRBV5-6 and TRBJ1-3; D is uncertain. V lost 5 bases and J 2 bases, leaving 8 bases between the germline ends. This CDR3 spans 13 amino acids. The germline gives CDR1 SGHDT, CDR2 YYEEEE. The CDR3 loop is CASRAGPGNTIYF. DNA of the CDR3: TGTGCCAGCAGGGCGGGCCCTGGAAACACCATATATTTT. Full variable domain (rest looked up from reference TRBV5-6 and TRBJ1-3): DAGVTQSPTHLIKTRGQQVTLRCSPKSGHDTVSWYQQALGQGPQFIFQYYEEEERQRGNFPDRFSGHQFPNYSSELNVNALLLGDSALYLCASRAGPGNTIYFGEGSWLTVV.

The chain is built from TRBV21-1 and TRBJ2-2; the DNA was not compared with TRBD1, the D call given in the table. TRBV21-1 represents a pseudogene. The CDR3 has 15 residues. The CDR3 sequence: CASSKTAGNTGELFF. As DNA, the CDR3 is TGTGCCAGCAGCAAAACGGCAGGGAACACCGGGGAGCTGTTTTTT.